This T cell receptor (beta chain) derives from a study of blood T cell repertoires in COVID-19. Study in general: Donors in the United States, Italy and Spain gave samples during acute or convalescent COVID-19. Nucleic acid was either cDNA or gDNA, and it came from T cells, B-cell-depleted T cells, or PBMCs.

V trimming: 4 bases; J trimming: 3 bases; junction bases outside the gene matches: 6. This CDR3 spans 15 amino acids. Germline assignment: CDR1 LGHDT and CDR2 YNNKEL (reference sequence). Per the original methods: Amplification of reference gene primers was used by the study to estimate nucleated cell counts. Clones were read by immunoSEQ multiplex PCR, and TCRdb kept only the in-frame ones, dropping some. V, J and clone size are taken as reported in that table, and D and trimming were inferred from the DNA itself. The repertoire includes approximately 10,000 clones, roughly 70% of them detected once, and more than 5% sits in the top ten.

The sample was peripheral blood. The TCR originated in a man in his sixties with COVID-19, enrolled during active disease. The V and J genes are TRBV3-1 (or the pseudogene TRBV3-2) and TRBJ1-5; 7 bases line up with TRBD1. The CDR3 DNA reads TGTGCCAGCAGCCTTTCCGACAGGGACAATCAGCCCCAGCATTTT. Translating gives CASSLSDRDNQPQHF.